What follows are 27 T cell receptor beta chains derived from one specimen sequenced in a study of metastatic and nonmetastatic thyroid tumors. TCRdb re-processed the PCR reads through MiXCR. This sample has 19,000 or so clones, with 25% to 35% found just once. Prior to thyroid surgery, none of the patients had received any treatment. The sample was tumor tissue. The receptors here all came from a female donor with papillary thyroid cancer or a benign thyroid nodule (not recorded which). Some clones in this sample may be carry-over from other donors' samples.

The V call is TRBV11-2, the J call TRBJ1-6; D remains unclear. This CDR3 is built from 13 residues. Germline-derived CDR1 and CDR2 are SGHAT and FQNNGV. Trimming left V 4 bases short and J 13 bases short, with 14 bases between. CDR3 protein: CASSSDHGDPLHF. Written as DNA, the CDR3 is TGTGCCAGCAGCTCGGATCATGGAGATCCCCTCCACTTT.

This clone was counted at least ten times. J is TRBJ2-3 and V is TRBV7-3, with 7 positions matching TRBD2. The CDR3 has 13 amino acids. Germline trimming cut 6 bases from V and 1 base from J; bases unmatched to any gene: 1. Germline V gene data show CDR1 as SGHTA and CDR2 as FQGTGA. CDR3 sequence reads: CASSRGGTDTQYF. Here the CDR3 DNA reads TGTGCCAGCAGTCGGGGGGGCACAGATACGCAGTATTTT.

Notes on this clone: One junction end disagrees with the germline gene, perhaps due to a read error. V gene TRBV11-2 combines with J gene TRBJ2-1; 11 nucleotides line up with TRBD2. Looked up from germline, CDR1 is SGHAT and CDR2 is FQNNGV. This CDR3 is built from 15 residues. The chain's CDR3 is CARSKTSGVYSEQFF. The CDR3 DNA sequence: TGTGCCAGAAGCAAGACTAGCGGGGTTTACAGTGAGCAGTTCTTC.

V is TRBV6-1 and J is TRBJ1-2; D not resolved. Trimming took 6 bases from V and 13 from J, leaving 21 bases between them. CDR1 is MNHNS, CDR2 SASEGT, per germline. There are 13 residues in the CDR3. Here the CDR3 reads CASRVPGPYDCTF. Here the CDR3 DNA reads TGTGCCAGCAGGGTGCCAGGCCCCTATGACTGCACCTTC.

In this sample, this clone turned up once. The CDR3 DNA reads TGTGCCAGCAGTTTCTGGGGACGTTCCCAAGAGACCCAGTACTTC. Its translation is CASSFWGRSQETQYF. The V call is TRBV11-2, the J call TRBJ2-5; D may match TRBD1 or TRBD2 (5 bases each). This CDR3 spans 15 amino acids. Looked up from germline, CDR1 is SGHAT and CDR2 is FQNNGV. V lost 6 bases and J lost 1, with 15 bases in between. Full variable domain (remainder filled in from reference TRBV11-2 and TRBJ2-5): EAGVAQSPRYKIIEKRQSVAFWCNPISGHATLYWYQQILGQGPKLLIQFQNNGVVDDSQLPKDRFSAERLKGVDSTLKIQPAKLEDSAVYLCASSFWGRSQETQYFGPGTRLLVL.

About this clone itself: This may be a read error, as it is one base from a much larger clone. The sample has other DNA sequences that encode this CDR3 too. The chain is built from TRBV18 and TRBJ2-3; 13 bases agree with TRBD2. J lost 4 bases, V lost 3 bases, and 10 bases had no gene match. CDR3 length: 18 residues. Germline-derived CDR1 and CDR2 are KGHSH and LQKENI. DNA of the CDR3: TGTGCCAGCTCACCGAGACTAGCGGGAGGTCCTGGAGCAGATACGCAGTATTTT. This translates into CASSPRLAGGPGADTQYF. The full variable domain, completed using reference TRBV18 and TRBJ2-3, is NAGVMQNPRHLVRRRGQEARLRCSPMKGHSHVYWYRQLPEEGLKFMVYLQKENIIDESGMPKERFSAEFPKEGPSILRIQQVVRGDSAAYFCASSPRLAGGPGADTQYFGPGTRLTVL.

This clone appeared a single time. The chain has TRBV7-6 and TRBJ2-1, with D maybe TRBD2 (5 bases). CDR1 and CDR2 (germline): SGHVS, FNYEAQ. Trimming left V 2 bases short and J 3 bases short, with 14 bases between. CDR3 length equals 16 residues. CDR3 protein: CASSLQGSLIYNEQFF. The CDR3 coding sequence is TGTGCCAGCAGCTTACAAGGGAGCTTGATCTACAATGAGCAGTTCTTC.

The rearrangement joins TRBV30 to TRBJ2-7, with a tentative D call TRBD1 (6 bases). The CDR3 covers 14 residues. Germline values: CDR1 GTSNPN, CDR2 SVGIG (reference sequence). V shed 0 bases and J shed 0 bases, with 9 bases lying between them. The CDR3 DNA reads TGTGCCTGGAGTGTCACGGACAGCTCCTACGAGCAGTACTTC. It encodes CAWSVTDSSYEQYF.

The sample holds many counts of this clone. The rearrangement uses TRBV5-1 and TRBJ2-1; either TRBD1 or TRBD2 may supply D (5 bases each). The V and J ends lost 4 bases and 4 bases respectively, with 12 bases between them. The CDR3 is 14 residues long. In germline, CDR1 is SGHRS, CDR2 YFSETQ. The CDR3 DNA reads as TGCGCCAGCAGCCCTCTTGGGGGTTACAATGAGCAGTTCTTC. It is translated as CASSPLGGYNEQFF. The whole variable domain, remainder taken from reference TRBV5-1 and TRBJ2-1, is KAGVTQTPRYLIKTRGQQVTLSCSPISGHRSVSWYQQTPGQGLQFLFEYFSETQRNKGNFPGRFSGRQFSNSRSEMNVSTLELGDSALYLCASSPLGGYNEQFFGPGTRLTVL.

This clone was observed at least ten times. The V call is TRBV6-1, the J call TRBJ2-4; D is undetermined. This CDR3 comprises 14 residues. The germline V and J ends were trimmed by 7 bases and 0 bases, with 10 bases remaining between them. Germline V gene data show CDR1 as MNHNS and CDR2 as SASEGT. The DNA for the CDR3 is TGTGCCAGCACCGAACAGCTAGCCAAAAACATTCAGTACTTC. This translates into CASTEQLAKNIQYF.

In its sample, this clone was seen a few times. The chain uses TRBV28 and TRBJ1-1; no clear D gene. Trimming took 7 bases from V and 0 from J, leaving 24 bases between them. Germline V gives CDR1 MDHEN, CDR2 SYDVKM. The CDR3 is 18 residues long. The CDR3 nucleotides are TGTGCCAGCACCCTATACGTGGTGGCGGGTATTATGAACACTGAAGCTTTCTTT. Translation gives CASTLYVVAGIMNTEAFF.

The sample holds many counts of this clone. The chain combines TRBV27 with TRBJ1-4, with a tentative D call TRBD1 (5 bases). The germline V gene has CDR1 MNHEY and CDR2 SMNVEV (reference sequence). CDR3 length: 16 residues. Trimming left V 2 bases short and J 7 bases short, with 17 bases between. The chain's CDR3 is CASSLREGRVGEKLFF. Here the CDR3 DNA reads TGTGCCAGCAGTTTAAGGGAGGGGAGGGTGGGTGAAAAACTGTTTTTT.

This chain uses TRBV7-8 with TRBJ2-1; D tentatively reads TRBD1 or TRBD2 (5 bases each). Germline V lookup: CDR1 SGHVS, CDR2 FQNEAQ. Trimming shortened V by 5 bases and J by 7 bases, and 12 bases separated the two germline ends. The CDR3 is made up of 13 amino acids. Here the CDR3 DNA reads TGTGCCAGCAGCCTAGGGACCACTAATGAGCAGTTCTTC. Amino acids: CASSLGTTNEQFF.

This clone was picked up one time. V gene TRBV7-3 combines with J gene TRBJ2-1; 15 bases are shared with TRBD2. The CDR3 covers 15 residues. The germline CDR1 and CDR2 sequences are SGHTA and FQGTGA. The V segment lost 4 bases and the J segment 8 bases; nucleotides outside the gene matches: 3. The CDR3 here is CASSSRTSGRDEQFF. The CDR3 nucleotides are TGTGCCAGCAGCTCTCGGACTAGCGGGAGGGATGAGCAGTTCTTC. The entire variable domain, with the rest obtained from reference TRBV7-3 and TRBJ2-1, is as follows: GAGVSQTPSNKVTEKGKYVELRCDPISGHTALYWYRQSLGQGPEFLIYFQGTGAADDSGLPNDRFFAVRPEGSVSTLKIQRTERGDSAVYLCASSSRTSGRDEQFFGPGTRLTVL.

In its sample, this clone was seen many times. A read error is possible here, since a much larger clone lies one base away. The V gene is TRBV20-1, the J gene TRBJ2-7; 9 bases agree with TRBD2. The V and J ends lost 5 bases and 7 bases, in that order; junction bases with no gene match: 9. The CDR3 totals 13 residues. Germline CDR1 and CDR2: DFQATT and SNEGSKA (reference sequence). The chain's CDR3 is CSAPSGKNREQYF. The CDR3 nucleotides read TGCAGTGCTCCTAGCGGGAAGAATCGTGAGCAGTACTTC.

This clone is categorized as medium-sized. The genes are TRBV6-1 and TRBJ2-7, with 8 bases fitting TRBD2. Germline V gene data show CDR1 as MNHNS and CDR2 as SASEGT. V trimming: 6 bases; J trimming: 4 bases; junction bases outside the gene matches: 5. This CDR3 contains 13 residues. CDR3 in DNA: TGTGCCAGCAGAAGTAGCGGGGATTACGAGCAGTACTTC. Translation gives CASRSSGDYEQYF.

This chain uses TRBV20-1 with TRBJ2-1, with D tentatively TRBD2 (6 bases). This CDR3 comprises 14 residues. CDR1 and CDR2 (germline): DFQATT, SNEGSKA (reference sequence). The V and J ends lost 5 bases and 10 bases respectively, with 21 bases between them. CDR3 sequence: CSAVLAGAPGEQFF. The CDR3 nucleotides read TGCAGTGCTGTACTAGCTGGAGCCCCGGGGGAGCAGTTCTTC.

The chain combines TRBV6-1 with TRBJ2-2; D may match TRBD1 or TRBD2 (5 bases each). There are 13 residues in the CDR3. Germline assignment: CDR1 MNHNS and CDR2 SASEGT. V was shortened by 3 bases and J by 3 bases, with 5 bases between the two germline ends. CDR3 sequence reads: CASSEGDTGELFF. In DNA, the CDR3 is TGTGCCAGCAGTGAGGGGGACACCGGGGAGCTGTTTTTT.

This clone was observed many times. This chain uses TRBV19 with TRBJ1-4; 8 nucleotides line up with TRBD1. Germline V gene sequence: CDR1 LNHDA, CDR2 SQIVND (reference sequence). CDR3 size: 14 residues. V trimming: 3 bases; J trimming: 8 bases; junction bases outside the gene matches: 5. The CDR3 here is CASSISGQVEKLFF. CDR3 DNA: TGTGCCAGTAGTATCTCGGGACAGGTCGAAAAACTGTTTTTT.

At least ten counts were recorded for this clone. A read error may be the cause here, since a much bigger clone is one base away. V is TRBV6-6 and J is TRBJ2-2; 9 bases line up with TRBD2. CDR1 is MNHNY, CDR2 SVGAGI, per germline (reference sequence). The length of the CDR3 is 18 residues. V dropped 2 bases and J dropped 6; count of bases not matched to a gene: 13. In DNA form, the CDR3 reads TGTGCCAGCAGTTACGATGGGGCGGGAGGGCCGGGCCCCGGGGAGCTGTTTTTT. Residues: CASSYDGAGGPGPGELFF.

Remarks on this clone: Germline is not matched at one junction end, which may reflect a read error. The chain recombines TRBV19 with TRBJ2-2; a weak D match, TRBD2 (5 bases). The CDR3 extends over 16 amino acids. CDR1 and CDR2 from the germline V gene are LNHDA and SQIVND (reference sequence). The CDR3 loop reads CASSLGSSAHTGDLFF. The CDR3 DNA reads TGTGCCAGTAGTCTAGGATCATCAGCCCACACCGGGGATCTGTTTTTT. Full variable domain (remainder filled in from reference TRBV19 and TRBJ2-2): DGGITQSPKYLFRKEGQNVTLSCEQNLNHDAMYWYRQDPGQGLRLIYYSQIVNDFQKGDIAEGYSVSREKKESFPLTVTSAQKNPTAFYLCASSLGSSAHTGDLFFGEGSRLTVL.

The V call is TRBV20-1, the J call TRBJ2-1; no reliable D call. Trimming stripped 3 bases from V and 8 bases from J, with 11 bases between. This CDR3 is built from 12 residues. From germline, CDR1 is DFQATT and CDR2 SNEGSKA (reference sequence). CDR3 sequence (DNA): TGCAGTGCTAGTGTTAGTGAGCATGAGCAGTTCTTC. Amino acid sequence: CSASVSEHEQFF.

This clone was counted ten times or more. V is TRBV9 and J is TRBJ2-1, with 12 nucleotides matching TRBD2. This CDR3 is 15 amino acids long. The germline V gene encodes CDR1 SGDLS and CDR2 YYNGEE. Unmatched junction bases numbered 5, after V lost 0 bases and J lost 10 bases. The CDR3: CASSVGGLAGMEQFF. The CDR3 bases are TGTGCCAGCAGCGTAGGAGGACTAGCGGGAATGGAGCAGTTCTTC.

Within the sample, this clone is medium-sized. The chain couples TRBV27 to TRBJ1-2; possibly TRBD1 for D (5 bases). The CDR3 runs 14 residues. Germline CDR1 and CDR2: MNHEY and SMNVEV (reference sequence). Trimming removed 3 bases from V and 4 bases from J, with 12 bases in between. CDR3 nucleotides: TGTGCCAGCAGTTTTGGGGGTAAGGGCTATGGCTACACCTTC. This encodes CASSFGGKGYGYTF.

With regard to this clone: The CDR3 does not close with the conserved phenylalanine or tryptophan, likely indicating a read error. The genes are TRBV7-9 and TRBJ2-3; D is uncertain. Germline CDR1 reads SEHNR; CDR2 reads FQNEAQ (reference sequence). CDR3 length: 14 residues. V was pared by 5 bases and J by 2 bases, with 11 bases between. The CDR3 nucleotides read TGTGCCAGCAGCACCGGGTACGCCACAGATACGCAGTATTCT. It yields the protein CASSTGYATDTQYS.

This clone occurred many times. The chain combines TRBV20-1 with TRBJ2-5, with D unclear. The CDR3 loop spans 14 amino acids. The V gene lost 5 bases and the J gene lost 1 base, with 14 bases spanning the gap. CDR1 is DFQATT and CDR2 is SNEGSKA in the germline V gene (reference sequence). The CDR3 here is CSALGNGLQETQYF. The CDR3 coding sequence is TGCAGTGCTCTAGGAAATGGGCTCCAAGAGACCCAGTACTTC.

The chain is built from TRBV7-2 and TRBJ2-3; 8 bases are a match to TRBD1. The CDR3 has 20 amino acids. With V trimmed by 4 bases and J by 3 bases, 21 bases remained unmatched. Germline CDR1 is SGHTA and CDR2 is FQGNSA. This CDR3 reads CASSWTGTETRGIGTDTQYF. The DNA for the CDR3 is TGTGCCAGCAGCTGGACAGGGACGGAGACTAGAGGGATTGGAACAGATACGCAGTATTTT.